Each of the 17 T cell receptor beta chains below was sequenced from the same sample in a study of T cells in Graves' hyperthyroidism and ophthalmopathy. Amplified TCR beta CDR3 regions came from RNA transcripts. A first-round RT-PCR of the TCR CDR3 used the HTBI primer set. MiXCR, run by TCRdb on the multiplex PCR reads, gives a single entry per CDR3 protein. The sample includes 550,000 to 650,000 distinct CDR3 sequences, about 14% of them seen just once. Sequencing was performed on blood. Receptor source: a woman in her 40s with Graves' hyperthyroidism.

This clonotype showed up many times. The chain is built from TRBV2 and TRBJ2-6; 9 bases are shared with TRBD1. Germline values: CDR1 SNHLY, CDR2 FYNNEI. This CDR3 spans 19 amino acids. After removal of 2 bases from V and 0 bases from J, the junction contained 8 bases not matched to a gene. The chain's CDR3 is CASSEYWTGVFSGANVLTF. For the CDR3, the DNA is TGTGCCAGCAGTGAATACTGGACAGGGGTTTTCTCTGGGGCCAACGTCCTGACTTTC.

This chain connects TRBV9 to TRBJ1-1; 10 nucleotides align to TRBD1. Germline CDR1 and CDR2: SGDLS and YYNGEE. The V segment lost 0 bases and the J segment 3 bases; nucleotides outside the gene matches: 5. This CDR3 is built from 16 residues. The CDR3 DNA sequence: TGTGCCAGCAGCGTAGCTGTAGGACAGGGGGACACTGAAGCTTTCTTT. This codes for CASSVAVGQGDTEAFF.

There are many counts of this clonotype. This chain joins TRBV28 and TRBJ1-5, with D possibly being TRBD1 (6 bases). The germline CDR1 and CDR2 sequences are MDHEN and SYDVKM. V lost 4 bases, J lost 6 bases, and 16 bases lay in between. This CDR3 is 15 amino acids long. The CDR3 region has the DNA TGTGCCAGCAGTTGGGGGCAGGGTAAATCTCAGCCCCAGCATTTT. Its protein is CASSWGQGKSQPQHF.

This clonotype showed up many times. This chain connects TRBV11-2 to TRBJ1-1, with unresolved D. This CDR3 region has 14 residues. Trimming stripped 4 bases from V and 3 bases from J, with 12 bases between. Germline assignment: CDR1 SGHAT and CDR2 FQNNGV. CDR3 loop: CASSSPGSYTEAFF. CDR3 nucleotides: TGTGCCAGCAGCTCTCCTGGGTCTTACACTGAAGCTTTCTTT.

Written as DNA, the CDR3 is TGTGCCGCCGGGACGGGGGGTCCCTACGAGCAGTACTTC. Its protein is CAAGTGGPYEQYF. V is TRBV10-3 and J is TRBJ2-7; 7 bases line up with TRBD2. The CDR3 totals 13 residues. Germline V lookup: CDR1 ENHRY, CDR2 SYGVKD. V was clipped by 11 bases and J by 2 bases; unmatched bases: 9.

This clonotype has more than one count but fewer than ten. J is TRBJ2-1 and V is TRBV7-9; TRBD2 agrees at 13 bases. The germline gives CDR1 SEHNR, CDR2 FQNEAQ (reference sequence). This CDR3 region has 15 residues. V shed 3 bases, J shed 10 bases, and the junction held 6 bases outside the gene matches. CDR3 amino acids: CASSLPGTSGTEQFF. DNA of the CDR3: TGTGCCAGCAGCTTGCCCGGGACTAGCGGGACAGAGCAGTTCTTC.

The chain carries TRBV29-1 and TRBJ2-3, with a possible D match to TRBD2 (5 bases). In germline, CDR1 is SQVTM, CDR2 ANQGSEA. The CDR3 extends over 12 amino acids. V was clipped by 5 bases and J by 0 bases, with 6 bases between them. CDR3 DNA sequence: TGCAGCGTTCGGACTAGCACAGATACGCAGTATTTT. It is translated as CSVRTSTDTQYF.

The chain couples TRBV6-1 to TRBJ1-4; D may be TRBD1 (6 bases). This CDR3 is 16 amino acids long. Germline values: CDR1 MNHNS, CDR2 SASEGT. Trimming took 5 bases from V and 8 from J, leaving 21 bases between them. The CDR3 DNA is TGTGCCAGCAGTTACGGTACAGGGTCGGGAGGGGAAAAACTGTTTTTT. It yields the protein CASSYGTGSGGEKLFF.

This clonotype was counted many times. V and J are TRBV28 and TRBJ2-7, with 8 bases fitting TRBD2. This CDR3 has 11 residues. With V trimmed by 10 bases and J by 3 bases, 2 bases remained unmatched. Looked up from germline, CDR1 is MDHEN and CDR2 is SYDVKM. This CDR3 is CAIGTSYEQYF. The CDR3 DNA is TGTGCCATCGGGACTAGCTACGAGCAGTACTTC.

The chain combines TRBV5-1 with TRBJ1-4; the D gene is possibly TRBD1 (6 bases). The V end was cut by 0 bases, the J end by 8 bases, with 11 bases between. The CDR3 has 14 residues. Germline V CDR1 and CDR2: SGHRS, YFSETQ. CDR3 sequence reads: CASSLGTASEKLFF. The CDR3 DNA is TGCGCCAGCAGCTTGGGGACAGCCTCGGAAAAACTGTTTTTT.

In its sample, this clonotype was seen a few times. The rearrangement uses TRBV29-1 and TRBJ2-2, with D tentatively TRBD2 (6 bases). V lost 7 bases, J lost 5 bases, and 14 bases lay in between. The CDR3 runs to 13 residues. Germline V lookup: CDR1 SQVTM, CDR2 ANQGSEA. The CDR3 loop reads CSAPSGRTGELFF. CDR3 DNA: TGCAGCGCGCCCAGTGGGAGGACCGGGGAGCTGTTTTTT.

This clonotype was observed many times. The V call is TRBV27, the J call TRBJ2-1; D is unclear. Trimming removed 0 bases from V and 5 bases from J, with 5 bases in between. The CDR3 sequence is 13 residues long. The germline V gene encodes CDR1 MNHEY and CDR2 SMNVEV (reference sequence). Written as DNA, the CDR3 is TGTGCCAGCAGTTTATCCGGAGACAATGAGCAGTTCTTC. Translation gives CASSLSGDNEQFF.

CDR3 protein: CASSTRQGSNEQFF. The CDR3 nucleotides are TGTGCCAGCAGCACACGACAGGGCTCAAATGAGCAGTTCTTC. This chain connects TRBV9 to TRBJ2-1, with TRBD1 identical over 7 bases. J was trimmed by 7 bases and V by 4 bases; bases with no gene match: 8. This CDR3 is 14 amino acids long. Germline V gives CDR1 SGDLS, CDR2 YYNGEE. The variable domain in full, completed from reference TRBV9 and TRBJ2-1, reads DSGVTQTPKHLITATGQRVTLRCSPRSGDLSVYWYQQSLDQGLQFLIQYYNGEERAKGNILERFSAQQFPDLHSELNLSSLELGDSALYFCASSTRQGSNEQFFGPGTRLTVL.

This clonotype showed up many times. The V and J genes are TRBV20-1 and TRBJ2-3; 7 bases map to TRBD2. Germline CDR1 reads DFQATT; CDR2 reads SNEGSKA (reference sequence). Trimming at V came to 1 base and at J to 2 bases, leaving 9 bases not matched to a gene. This CDR3 contains 16 residues. This CDR3 is CSARGVVAGLTDTQYF. CDR3 coding DNA: TGCAGTGCTAGAGGAGTGGTAGCGGGTCTCACAGATACGCAGTATTTT.

The gene calls are TRBV28 and TRBJ1-5, with a weak D call TRBD1 (6 bases). Germline CDR1 reads MDHEN; CDR2 reads SYDVKM. V dropped 6 bases and J dropped 6 bases, with 18 bases sitting between them. CDR3 length: 15 residues. The CDR3 region is CASRPTWSGAQPQHF. The DNA of the CDR3 is TGTGCCAGCAGACCTACTTGGTCAGGGGCTCAGCCCCAGCATTTT.

In its sample, this clonotype was seen a few times. The CDR3 is CASRNQGVSSYEQYF. DNA for the CDR3: TGTGCCAGCAGAAACCAGGGGGTGAGCTCCTACGAGCAGTACTTC. This chain uses TRBV6-1 with TRBJ2-7; 7 nucleotides align to TRBD1. Germline V lookup: CDR1 MNHNS, CDR2 SASEGT. This CDR3 has 15 residues. The V gene end was trimmed by 6 bases and the J gene end by 0 bases; junction bases not matched to a gene: 8.

This chain links TRBV7-9 with TRBJ1-2, with D tentatively TRBD1 (5 bases). Germline V gene sequence: CDR1 SEHNR, CDR2 FQNEAQ (reference sequence). There are 16 residues in the CDR3. The V and J ends lost 1 base and 7 bases respectively, with 19 bases between them. The CDR3: CASSLGGSRGLSGYTF. The CDR3 DNA follows: TGTGCCAGCAGCTTAGGAGGTAGCCGGGGGTTATCTGGCTACACCTTC.